This T cell receptor (beta chain) was captured by sequencing in a study of preoperative IRX-2 immunotherapy in early breast cancer. The CDR3 length is 16 residues. The V and J ends lost 3 bases and 2 bases respectively, with 14 bases between them. Germline V lookup: CDR1 SGHVS, CDR2 FNYEAQ. Treatment noted: preoperative locoregional IRX-2 cytokine immunotherapy. Preoperative locoregional IRX-2 cytokine immunotherapy was tested in the phase Ib source study. Method: immunoSEQ multiplex PCR; TCRdb's copy keeps in-frame clones and lacks some. The sample holds 30,000 to 45,000 clones, roughly four fifths seen once.

The chain combines TRBV7-6 with TRBJ2-1, with D possibly TRBD2 on 6 matching bases. The starting material was lymph node tissue, obtained after IRX-2 immunotherapy. This receptor was identified in a human donor with breast cancer. The CDR3 region is CASSLGIGGTYNEQFF. The CDR3 coding sequence is TGTGCCAGCAGCTTGGGTATCGGAGGGACCTACAATGAGCAGTTCTTC.